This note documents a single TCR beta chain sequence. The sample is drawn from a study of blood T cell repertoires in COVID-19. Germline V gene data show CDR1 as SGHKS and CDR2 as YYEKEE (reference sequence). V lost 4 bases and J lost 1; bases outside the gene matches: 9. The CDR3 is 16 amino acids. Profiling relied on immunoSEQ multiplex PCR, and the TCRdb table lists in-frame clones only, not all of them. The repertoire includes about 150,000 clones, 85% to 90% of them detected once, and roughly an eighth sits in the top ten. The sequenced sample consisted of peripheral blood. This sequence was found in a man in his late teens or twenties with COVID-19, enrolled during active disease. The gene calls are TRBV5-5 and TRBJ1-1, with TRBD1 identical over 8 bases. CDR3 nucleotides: TGTGCCAGCAGCAAGCACGACAGGGGCGCGAACACTGAAGCTTTCTTT. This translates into CASSKHDRGANTEAFF.